This T cell receptor (beta chain) comes out of a study of blood T cells in healthy people across ages. For the second PCR, which ran for about 7 to 12 cycles, a sample-barcoded 5' primer and a J-beta primer mix were used. TCRdb re-derived calls from the 5' RACE reads in MiXCR, one entry per CDR3 protein. This sample yields about 1,600,000 distinct CDR3 sequences, of which 42% are seen a single time; around 8% belongs to the top ten. The sample was blood. This TCR was sampled from a young woman in good health.

The DNA for the CDR3 is TGTGCCAGCAGCTTACGTGTGGGCAGGGAAGAGACCCAGTACTTC. It translates to CASSLRVGREETQYF. V and J are TRBV7-8 and TRBJ2-5, with D maybe TRBD1 (5 bases). Germline loops: CDR1 SGHVS, CDR2 FQNEAQ. V lost 2 bases, J lost 3 bases, and 13 bases lay in between. This CDR3 has 15 amino acids.